The 30 T cell receptor beta chains presented below share a single source sample, sequenced in a study of T cells after posttransplantation cyclophosphamide. The repertoire was sequenced with immunoSEQ multiplex PCR; TCRdb's copy has only in-frame clones and lacks some. The sample shows approximately 3,000 clones, 74% of them seen only once. Busulfan-fludarabine conditioning, marrow transplant, and cyclophosphamide on days +3 and +4 were administered. Sequenced material: PBMCs, taken after allogeneic stem cell transplant with posttransplant cyclophosphamide. Receptors were obtained from a female patient between 50 and 60 years old who received an allogeneic stem cell transplant from a related donor, was CMV-positive, and had no GVHD. These T cells may partly come from the graft donor.

The V call is TRBV5-4, the J call TRBJ1-2, with a possible D match to TRBD1 (5 bases). CDR3 length: 15 residues. V was clipped by 4 bases and J by 3 bases, with 16 bases between them. CDR1 is SGHNT and CDR2 is YYREEE in the germline V gene (reference sequence). The CDR3 DNA reads as TGTGCCAGCAGCCGAAGTACCGAAGGGGACTATGGCTACACCTTC. Translating gives CASSRSTEGDYGYTF.

The chain couples TRBV5-1 to TRBJ1-2; 9 bases are shared with TRBD1. This CDR3 has 13 residues. The germline gives CDR1 SGHRS, CDR2 YFSETQ. Trimming cost V 0 bases and J 8 bases; bases outside gene matches: 2. The CDR3 reads CASSLGQGEGYTF. The CDR3 nucleotides read TGCGCCAGCAGCTTGGGACAGGGGGAAGGCTACACCTTC. The full variable domain, with the rest looked up from reference TRBV5-1 and TRBJ1-2, is KAGVTQTPRYLIKTRGQQVTLSCSPISGHRSVSWYQQTPGQGLQFLFEYFSETQRNKGNFPGRFSGRQFSNSRSEMNVSTLELGDSALYLCASSLGQGEGYTFGSGTRLTVV.

This clone was found a few times. J is TRBJ1-1 and V is TRBV18; D not resolved. Per germline, CDR1 KGHSH and CDR2 LQKENI. The germline V and J ends were trimmed by 6 bases and 0 bases, with 11 bases remaining between them. The CDR3 runs 14 residues. The CDR3 sequence is CASSPNGMNTEAFF. CDR3 DNA: TGTGCCAGCTCCCCCAACGGGATGAACACTGAAGCTTTCTTT.

The chain couples TRBV5-1 to TRBJ2-2, with D tentatively TRBD2 (7 bases). CDR1 is SGHRS and CDR2 is YFSETQ in the germline V gene. This CDR3 is built from 14 residues. Trimming removed 3 bases from V and 7 bases from J, with 13 bases in between. The CDR3 region has the DNA TGCGCCAGCAGCTGGGGGGGGCGCGGCGGGGAGCTGTTTTTT. Translation: CASSWGGRGGELFF.

This chain uses TRBV19 with TRBJ1-2; TRBD1 matches at 7 bases. The CDR3 runs to 14 residues. Germline V CDR1 and CDR2: LNHDA, SQIVND (reference sequence). The V and J ends lost 5 bases and 3 bases, in that order; junction bases with no gene match: 6. The CDR3 DNA reads TGTGCCAGTAGTTCGACAGGGATTGACTATGGCTACACCTTC. Protein sequence: CASSSTGIDYGYTF.

The chain couples TRBV19 to TRBJ2-7; D is unclear. This CDR3 contains 12 residues. V was cut by 3 bases and J by 3 bases, with 6 bases left in between. The germline V gene has CDR1 LNHDA and CDR2 SQIVND (reference sequence). As DNA, the CDR3 is TGTGCCAGTAGTATGAGCCGCTACGAGCAGTACTTC. As protein: CASSMSRYEQYF.

With respect to this clone: Germline is not matched at one junction end, which may reflect a read error. Additional DNA sequences in this sample encode the identical CDR3. The chain combines TRBV4-1 with TRBJ1-6; TRBD1 might be the D (5 bases). Germline loops: CDR1 MGHRA, CDR2 YSYEKL. This CDR3 comprises 17 residues. CDR3 sequence: CASSSTSGGGYNSPLHF. Written as DNA, the CDR3 is TGCGCCAGCAGCTCAACTTCGGGGGGAGGATATAATTCCCCCCTCCACTTT.

This clone was found once. The chain recombines TRBV9 with TRBJ1-2; TRBD1 aligns across 8 bases. Per the germline V gene, CDR1 is SGDLS and CDR2 is YYNGEE. V shed 0 bases, J shed 1 base, and the junction held 2 bases outside the gene matches. The CDR3 is 15 residues long. The CDR3: CASSVGQGLNYGYTF. The CDR3, as DNA: TGTGCCAGCAGCGTAGGACAGGGGCTTAACTATGGCTACACCTTC.

CDR3 nucleotide sequence: TGTGCCAGTAGTACTTTTAGTCAACCGGGACAGGGACGTAATCAGCCCCAGCATTTT. Translation: CASSTFSQPGQGRNQPQHF. The V and J genes are TRBV19 and TRBJ1-5; 9 nucleotides match TRBD1. Germline V gene sequence: CDR1 LNHDA, CDR2 SQIVND (reference sequence). The trim removed 4 bases at V and 4 bases at J, leaving 17 bases unmatched. The CDR3 has 19 amino acids. Full variable domain (rest looked up from reference TRBV19 and TRBJ1-5): DGGITQSPKYLFRKEGQNVTLSCEQNLNHDAMYWYRQDPGQGLRLIYYSQIVNDFQKGDIAEGYSVSREKKESFPLTVTSAQKNPTAFYLCASSTFSQPGQGRNQPQHFGDGTRLSIL.

This chain uses TRBV6-5 with TRBJ2-1; 11 nucleotides agree with TRBD2. There are 15 residues in the CDR3. Trimming removed 5 bases from V and 3 bases from J; junction bases left unmatched: 3. CDR1 and CDR2 (germline): MNHEY, SVGAGI. The CDR3 sequence: CASSRGLAGYNEQFF. The CDR3 bases are TGTGCCAGCAGTCGTGGACTAGCGGGCTACAATGAGCAGTTCTTC.

This clone showed up just a few times. The chain joins TRBV6-5 to TRBJ2-1, with a possible D match to TRBD2 (7 bases). The V end lost 5 bases, the J end lost 7 bases, and 18 bases lay between the germline ends. The CDR3 is 15 amino acids. Germline CDR1 is MNHEY and CDR2 is SVGAGI. The DNA of the CDR3 is TGTGCCAGCAGTCTGGAGGGGGGGCAAAGGAATGAGCAGTTCTTC. Amino acids: CASSLEGGQRNEQFF.

This clone was recorded a few times. The DNA of the CDR3 is TGCGCCAGCAGCCAACCCGACAGGGAGACAGATACGCAGTATTTT. Amino acids: CASSQPDRETDTQYF. The chain uses TRBV4-1 and TRBJ2-3; 7 nucleotides line up with TRBD1. The CDR3 totals 15 residues. The junction had 5 bases not matched to a gene; V was cut back by 2 bases and J by 3 bases. Germline V gene data show CDR1 as MGHRA and CDR2 as YSYEKL.

The chain combines TRBV4-1 with TRBJ2-7; 13 bases agree with TRBD2. Germline CDR1 and CDR2: MGHRA and YSYEKL. V lost 3 bases and J lost 2; bases outside the gene matches: 1. The CDR3 spans 15 residues. Written as DNA, the CDR3 is TGCGCCAGCAGCCACGGACTAGCGGGAGCCTACGAGCAGTACTTC. Translated: CASSHGLAGAYEQYF.

The rearrangement uses TRBV28 and TRBJ1-2; the D is unclear. Germline loops: CDR1 MDHEN, CDR2 SYDVKM. The V gene lost 5 bases and the J gene lost 2 bases, with 9 bases spanning the gap. This CDR3 has 13 residues. CDR3 bases: TGTGCCAGCAGTGAGACACCGAACTATGGCTACACCTTC. Encoded protein: CASSETPNYGYTF.

CDR3 sequence (DNA): TGTGCCAGCAGCACCTACCGGGACAATGAGCAGTTCTTC. Protein: CASSTYRDNEQFF. The V and J genes are TRBV11-3 and TRBJ2-1; D remains ambiguous. Trimming took off 5 bases at V and 5 bases at J, with 10 bases between the two ends. CDR3 size: 13 residues. Germline V gene sequence: CDR1 SGHNT, CDR2 YENEEA. The variable domain in full, completed from reference TRBV11-3 and TRBJ2-1, reads EAGVVQSPRYKIIEKKQPVAFWCNPISGHNTLYWYLQNLGQGPELLIRYENEEAVDDSQLPKDRFSAERLKGVDSTLKIQPAELGDSAVYLCASSTYRDNEQFFGPGTRLTVL.

This clone was seen once. V is TRBV2 and J is TRBJ2-5; 10 bases are a match to TRBD2. The trim removed 5 bases at V and 5 bases at J, leaving 8 bases unmatched. Germline CDR1 SNHLY, CDR2 FYNNEI. The CDR3 has 15 residues. The CDR3 loop reads CASSTIGTSAETQYF. In DNA, the CDR3 is TGTGCCAGCAGTACCATAGGGACTAGCGCGGAGACCCAGTACTTC.

V gene TRBV19 combines with J gene TRBJ1-6, with 9 bases matching TRBD1. CDR3 length equals 18 residues. V shed 5 bases, J shed 0 bases, and the junction held 8 bases outside the gene matches. Looked up from germline, CDR1 is LNHDA and CDR2 is SQIVND (reference sequence). CDR3 residues: CASSPRTGALSYNSPLHF. The CDR3 coding sequence is TGTGCCAGTAGTCCCCGGACAGGGGCCCTCTCCTATAATTCACCCCTCCACTTT. Combining the CDR3 with reference TRBV19 and TRBJ1-6 gives the whole variable domain DGGITQSPKYLFRKEGQNVTLSCEQNLNHDAMYWYRQDPGQGLRLIYYSQIVNDFQKGDIAEGYSVSREKKESFPLTVTSAQKNPTAFYLCASSPRTGALSYNSPLHFGNGTRLTVT.

This clone was found a few times. The rearrangement links TRBV28 to TRBJ2-7, with D perhaps TRBD2 (6 bases). The V end lost 8 bases, the J end lost 2 bases, and 13 bases lay between the germline ends. The CDR3 loop spans 13 amino acids. Germline values: CDR1 MDHEN, CDR2 SYDVKM. CDR3 bases: TGTGCCAGCGGGGAGGACGGAACCTACGAGCAGTACTTC. Translated, it gives CASGEDGTYEQYF. Using reference TRBV28 and TRBJ2-7 for the parts outside the CDR3, the full variable domain is DVKVTQSSRYLVKRTGEKVFLECVQDMDHENMFWYRQDPGLGLRLIYFSYDVKMKEKGDIPEGYSVSREKKERFSLILESASTNQTSMYLCASGEDGTYEQYFGPGTRLTVT.

The rearrangement joins TRBV6-6 to TRBJ1-5; D is perhaps TRBD1 (6 bases). Germline loops: CDR1 MNHNY, CDR2 SVGAGI (reference sequence). This CDR3 has 16 amino acids. V lost 5 bases, J lost 1 base, and 15 bases lay in between. The CDR3 nucleotides are TGTGCCAGCAGTCCAGACAGGACCCGAAGCAATCAGCCCCAGCATTTT. It codes for CASSPDRTRSNQPQHF.

This clone appeared a single time. V is TRBV7-3 and J is TRBJ1-1; no definite D call. V shed 5 bases and J shed 0 bases, with 13 bases lying between them. Germline-derived CDR1 and CDR2 are SGHTA and FQGTGA. The CDR3 is made up of 15 amino acids. This chain's CDR3 is CASSRGGRMNTEAFF. The CDR3 DNA sequence: TGTGCCAGCAGCCGCGGAGGCCGTATGAACACTGAAGCTTTCTTT.

In this sample, this clone turned up once. CDR3 loop: CAWSRGGANGANVLTF. For the CDR3, the DNA is TGTGCCTGGAGCCGCGGGGGGGCGAACGGGGCCAACGTCCTGACTTTC. This chain links TRBV30 with TRBJ2-6; TRBD2 aligns across 9 bases. The CDR3 totals 16 residues. Losses at the gene ends were 3 bases for V and 4 bases for J; bases not matched to a gene: 7. CDR1 and CDR2 from the germline V gene are GTSNPN and SVGIG (reference sequence).

The chain uses TRBV27 and TRBJ2-1; TRBD2 aligns across 15 bases. V was pared by 2 bases and J by 8 bases, with 4 bases of the junction left unmatched. Germline CDR1 MNHEY, CDR2 SMNVEV (reference sequence). The CDR3 runs 16 residues. CDR3 region: CASSLKGLAGGYEQFF. As DNA, the CDR3 is TGTGCCAGCAGTTTAAAAGGACTAGCGGGAGGGTATGAGCAGTTCTTC.

This clone came up once. The gene calls are TRBV25-1 and TRBJ1-3, with D possibly TRBD1 on 6 matching bases. Germline-derived CDR1 and CDR2 are MGHDK and SYGVNS. The CDR3 spans 16 residues. V was clipped by 2 bases and J by 0 bases, with 11 bases between them. The CDR3, as DNA: TGTGCCAGCAGTGAAAACAGGGTTAGCTCTGGAAACACCATATATTTT. Protein product: CASSENRVSSGNTIYF.

This chain joins TRBV5-5 and TRBJ1-2; D perhaps matches TRBD1 (6 bases). Germline-derived CDR1 and CDR2 are SGHKS and YYEKEE (reference sequence). Deletions cut 6 bases from V and 4 bases from J, with 13 bases between. The CDR3 sequence is 13 residues long. CDR3 nucleotide sequence: TGTGCCAGCACCACGACAGGCCCCTATGGCTACACCTTC. It encodes CASTTTGPYGYTF.

The V call is TRBV5-1, the J call TRBJ2-7; D might be TRBD2 (7 bases). The CDR3 has 16 amino acids. V was trimmed by 5 bases and J by 3 bases, leaving 21 bases between them. Germline V CDR1 and CDR2: SGHRS, YFSETQ. This CDR3 reads CASRPVGGGPNYEQYF. The CDR3 bases are TGCGCCAGCAGACCGGTGGGAGGGGGGCCGAACTACGAGCAGTACTTC.

V is TRBV28 and J is TRBJ2-7, with 7 bases that match TRBD1. The CDR3 consists of 16 residues. The J segment lost 2 bases and the V segment lost 3 bases, leaving 10 bases of the junction unmatched. Germline-derived CDR1 and CDR2 are MDHEN and SYDVKM. CDR3 amino acids: CASSFLTGVGTYEQYF. In DNA, the CDR3 is TGTGCCAGCAGTTTCCTAACAGGGGTGGGAACCTACGAGCAGTACTTC.

About this clone: A read error may produce the germline difference seen at one junction end. The V gene is TRBV6-4, the J gene TRBJ1-2, with unresolved D. The germline V gene encodes CDR1 MRHNA and CDR2 SNTAGT. The CDR3 contains 13 residues. CDR3 amino acids: CASRDFGAYGYTF. CDR3 nucleotide sequence: TGTGCCAGCAGAGACTTCGGTGCCTATGGCTACACCTTC.

The V and J genes are TRBV5-1 and TRBJ2-7; D unclear. V dropped 3 bases and J dropped 0 bases, with 10 bases sitting between them. CDR3 length: 14 amino acids. Germline CDR1 is SGHRS and CDR2 is YFSETQ. The DNA of the CDR3 is TGCGCCAGCAGCTCTGGGCCTGCCTCCTACGAGCAGTACTTC. Encoded protein: CASSSGPASYEQYF.

This clone was seen only a few times. The chain has TRBV5-4 and TRBJ1-2; maybe TRBD1 (5 bases). The V gene's germline CDR1 is SGHNT and CDR2 YYREEE (reference sequence). V was trimmed by 1 base and J by 4 bases, leaving 17 bases between them. The CDR3 has 16 residues. CDR3 bases: TGTGCCAGCAGCTTGCCGACGACAGCTCCGAGCTATGGCTACACCTTC. Translation: CASSLPTTAPSYGYTF. The whole variable domain, filled in from reference TRBV5-4 and TRBJ1-2, reads ETGVTQSPTHLIKTRGQQVTLRCSSQSGHNTVSWYQQALGQGPQFIFQYYREEENGRGNFPPRFSGLQFPNYSSELNVNALELDDSALYLCASSLPTTAPSYGYTFGSGTRLTVV.

The chain recombines TRBV5-1 with TRBJ2-5; 11 bases fit TRBD1. Germline trimming cut 2 bases from V and 1 base from J; bases unmatched to any gene: 13. Germline-derived CDR1 and CDR2 are SGHRS and YFSETQ. This CDR3 contains 19 residues. The chain's CDR3 is CASSFTSGTGGKGQETQYF. In DNA, the CDR3 is TGCGCCAGCAGCTTCACCTCAGGGACAGGGGGAAAGGGCCAAGAGACCCAGTACTTC.